Shown below are 3 T cell receptor beta chains from a single sample sequenced in a study of identical twins. TCRdb re-called the 5' RACE reads with MiXCR, one entry per CDR3 protein. The repertoire consists of some 1,600,000 distinct CDR3 sequences, with roughly a third occurring once and the leading ten covering under 0.35%. Material: cord blood. All receptors come from a newborn girl in good health.

This clonotype was recorded a few times. The chain uses TRBV12-3 or TRBV12-4 and TRBJ2-1, with TRBD2 identical over 14 bases. V dropped 4 bases and J dropped 6; count of bases not matched to a gene: 5. The CDR3 sequence is 16 residues long. The CDR3, as DNA: TGTGCCAGCAGTTATGTGGGGACTAGCGGGAGCAATGAGCAGTTCTTC. The encoded protein is CASSYVGTSGSNEQFF.

This clonotype has only a few counts. The chain combines TRBV27 with TRBJ2-5, with D possibly called TRBD1 or TRBD2 (5 bases each). CDR1 is MNHEY and CDR2 is SMNVEV in the germline V gene (reference sequence). V lost 7 bases, J lost 3 bases, and 15 bases lay in between. This CDR3 has 14 residues. The CDR3 reads CASTSPGRKETQYF. In DNA, the CDR3 is TGTGCCAGCACCTCCCCGGGACGAAAAGAGACCCAGTACTTC.

The CDR3 here is CAWSVFLALPTDTQYF. The CDR3 DNA follows: TGTGCCTGGAGTGTCTTTCTAGCGCTCCCCACAGATACGCAGTATTTT. The J gene is TRBJ2-3, the V gene TRBV30, with D possibly TRBD2 on 6 matching bases. This CDR3 is built from 16 residues. Trimming cost V 0 bases and J 2 bases, with 15 bases left between them. Per germline, CDR1 GTSNPN and CDR2 SVGIG (reference sequence).